This note documents a single T cell receptor beta chain sequence. This clonotype was observed at least ten times. There is no known antigen for this receptor. The record has no base qualities; no much larger clone is one base away. These data originate in a study of T cells in Graves' hyperthyroidism and ophthalmopathy (dated by TCRdb to about 2019). Regarding the study in general: Peripheral blood samples were taken at the time of initial diagnosis, prior to any treatment. The roughly 100 discovery patients were randomly divided into training and test sets at a 7:3 ratio. The study also compared thyroid tissue and blood T-cell repertoires from about six Graves' hyperthyroidism patients. Prospective prediction of ophthalmopathy was tested in an independent validation cohort of approximately 19 hyperthyroidism patients and approximately 17 patients who later progressed to ophthalmopathy. To identify TCR V-J signatures that set the groups apart, the researchers used a discovery cohort of 90 to 100 patients, made up of 40 to 45 with Graves' ophthalmopathy and around 58 with stable Graves' hyperthyroidism. After blood sampling, hyperthyroidism patients were treated with methimazole at a starting dose of 30 mg daily, and ophthalmopathy patients were treated with high-dose intravenous methylprednisolone. The paper reports TCR Vbeta CDR3 sequencing of over 130 peripheral blood samples: around 45 ophthalmopathy, some 80 hyperthyroidism and approximately 17 progressor patients.

Amplification of TCR beta CDR3 regions was carried out from RNA transcripts. The first round of RT-PCR for the TCR CDR3 was performed with the HTBI primer set and the Qiagen OneStep RT-PCR kit. Libraries were constructed in a second round of multiplex PCR, after which size selection and purification were performed. Sequencing of the libraries was done on an Illumina HiSeq2000 using paired-end 100 bp reads. In the authors' own workflow: Raw data were processed with SOAPnuke, discarding reads with adapters, uncalled bases, mean Phred below 15, or no exact constant-primer or identifier match. COPE v1.2.5 was used to merge high-quality paired reads, and clonotypes were defined as unique nucleotide sequences. MiTCR v1.1 was used to align clonotypes to the IMGT TRBV, TRBD and TRBJ reference segments. The analysis was restricted to V-J combinations with a frequency above 0.0001, which together covered just over 99% of the repertoires. The TCS score was defined as the ratio of F50 (clonal expansion) to E x V (chaos), calculated using BLOSUM62-based TCRdist between CDR3 peptides within each V-J. Welch's t-statistics and random forest reduced roughly 530 V-J features to some 14, which were used in a naive Bayes classifier (R e1071). In TCRdb, the public reads were trimmed at Q25 with fastp and aligned with MiXCR, with productive beta chains retained. Each record represents a unique CDR3 protein, reported with the most common genes and DNA among its rows. None of the V and J calls come from the authors' own analysis; TCRdb made them. The sample has about 700,000 distinct CDR3 sequences on record, 11% to 15% of them singletons. The ten largest clones represent roughly 10% of the sample.

Stable Graves' hyperthyroidism was defined as the absence of progression to ophthalmopathy over 18 months of follow-up. Hyperthyroidism patients were newly diagnosed, with disease duration under 2 months, and aged 18 to 65 years. Exclusion was applied to patients with uncontrolled infections, other autoimmune diseases, pregnancy or lactation. Diagnoses relied on clinical symptoms, serum thyroxine and TRAb, thyroid ultrasound and orbital computed tomography. PBMCs were isolated from approximately 10 ml of fresh peripheral blood by Ficoll-Paque density gradient centrifugation. Total RNA was extracted with Trizol reagent, and quality was checked on an Agilent 2100 Bioanalyzer. Here is what the overall study found, with its caveats: A model built on a 13 V-J signature distinguished ophthalmopathy from stable hyperthyroidism, reaching about 89% sensitivity and 81.08% specificity in cross-validation and 80%/75% in testing. In validation, the model predicted progression to ophthalmopathy with approximately 71% sensitivity and approximately 72% specificity, a median of about six months before onset. No statistical method was used to set the sample size in advance, and investigators knew the group allocation. Most expanded thyroid clonotypes (frequency above 0.001) were also found in blood, which suggests that blood repertoires may mirror thyroid immune responses.

Per the germline V gene, SGHAT is the CDR1 and FQNNGV is the CDR2. The germline ends are 9 bases apart after V is trimmed by 3 bases and J by 7 bases. The CDR3, cysteine through phenylalanine, is 12 amino acids long. Only the CDR3 DNA is retained, 36 bases long and in frame from the first base. The source is a woman under 30 with Graves' hyperthyroidism. Recombination joined TRBV11-2 with TRBJ1-2; confidence is insufficient to name the D gene. Sequencing was carried out using blood. Here is the DNA: TGTGCCAGCAGCTTGCCCTGGGGTGGCTACACCTTC. It translates as CASSLPWGGYTF.